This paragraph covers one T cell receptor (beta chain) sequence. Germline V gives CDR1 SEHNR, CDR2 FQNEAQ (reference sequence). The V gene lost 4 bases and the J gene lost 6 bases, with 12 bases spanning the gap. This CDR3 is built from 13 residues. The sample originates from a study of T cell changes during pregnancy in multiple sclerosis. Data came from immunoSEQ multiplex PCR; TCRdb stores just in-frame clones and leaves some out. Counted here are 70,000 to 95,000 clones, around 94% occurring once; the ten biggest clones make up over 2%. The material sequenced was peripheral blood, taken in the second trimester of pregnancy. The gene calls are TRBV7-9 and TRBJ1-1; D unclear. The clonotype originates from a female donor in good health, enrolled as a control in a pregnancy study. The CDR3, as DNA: TGTGCCAGCAGCTCTTCGGGAGGCCCTGAAGCTTTCTTT. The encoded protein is CASSSSGGPEAFF.